Following are 26 T cell receptor beta chains from one sample sequenced in a study of cytomegalovirus exposure and HLA in healthy donors. The primer mix had 60 Vbeta and 13 Jbeta primers. Repertoires were generated with immunoSEQ multiplex PCR, while TCRdb's copy carries only in-frame clones and drops some. The sample gives more than 250,000 clones, over 85% of which show up once; about 2.3% is in the top ten. The sequenced material came from PBMCs. The origin of the receptors is a woman under 30 in good health and CMV-seronegative.

J is TRBJ1-6 and V is TRBV19; 8 bases map to TRBD1. J lost 8 bases, V lost 7 bases, and 4 bases had no gene match. The CDR3 sequence is 13 residues long. Per the germline V gene, CDR1 is LNHDA and CDR2 is SQIVND (reference sequence). Here the CDR3 reads CASNDRGDSPLHF. The CDR3 DNA follows: TGTGCCAGTAATGACAGGGGTGATTCACCCCTCCACTTT.

The chain joins TRBV20-1 to TRBJ2-5; a possible D gene is TRBD2 (5 bases). In germline, CDR1 is DFQATT, CDR2 SNEGSKA (reference sequence). Trimming left V 5 bases short and J 4 bases short, with 8 bases between. The CDR3 loop spans 11 amino acids. The CDR3 DNA reads as TGCAGTGCTTGCCGGGGAGAGACCCAGTACTTC. Amino acid sequence: CSACRGETQYF.

V is TRBV13 and J is TRBJ2-7; 11 bases map to TRBD2. Germline V gene data show CDR1 as PRHDT and CDR2 as FYEKMQ (reference sequence). CDR3 length: 13 residues. V gave up 7 bases and J gave up 4 bases; unmatched junction bases: 3. The CDR3 loop reads CASTRTSGYEQYF. Here the CDR3 DNA reads TGTGCCAGCACTAGGACTAGCGGGTACGAGCAGTACTTC.

The J gene is TRBJ2-1, the V gene TRBV29-1; no clear D gene. With 3 bases removed from V and 7 bases from J, the gap between germline ends came to 13 bases. Germline CDR1 SQVTM, CDR2 ANQGSEA. The CDR3 is made up of 13 amino acids. CDR3: CSVDSAARNEQFF. Written as DNA, the CDR3 is TGCAGCGTTGATTCGGCGGCACGGAATGAGCAGTTCTTC.

This chain joins TRBV4-2 and TRBJ2-3; 15 bases map to TRBD2. The CDR3 runs to 16 residues. The J segment lost 7 bases and the V segment lost 2 bases, leaving 4 bases of the junction unmatched. CDR1 is LGHNA, CDR2 YNFKEQ, per germline. CDR3 in DNA: TGTGCCAGCAGCCAATCAGGACTAGCGGGGGGGAATACGCAGTATTTT. Translation: CASSQSGLAGGNTQYF.

The rearrangement uses TRBV2 and TRBJ2-4; 8 positions agree with TRBD2. The V gene's germline CDR1 is SNHLY and CDR2 FYNNEI. This CDR3 has 17 amino acids. J gave up 6 bases and V 8 bases, and 18 bases lay outside the gene matches. The chain's CDR3 is CASGGGRGTRTLNIQYF. The CDR3 bases are TGTGCCAGCGGCGGGGGGAGAGGGACCAGGACTTTAAACATTCAGTACTTC.

The chain couples TRBV11-2 to TRBJ2-5; tentative D call: TRBD1 (6 bases). CDR1 is SGHAT, CDR2 FQNNGV, per germline. The CDR3 contains 14 residues. The germline V and J ends were trimmed by 3 bases and 7 bases, with 15 bases remaining between them. The CDR3, as DNA: TGTGCCAGCAGCTTGATAGGGGGAGATGGGACCCAGTACTTC. Amino acid sequence: CASSLIGGDGTQYF.

The V and J genes are TRBV6-1 and TRBJ2-7, with 10 bases aligning to TRBD1. Germline CDR1 is MNHNS and CDR2 is SASEGT. V gave up 5 bases and J gave up 7 bases; unmatched junction bases: 11. This CDR3 region has 15 residues. The CDR3 reads CASSRQGAKVGEQYF. CDR3 nucleotide sequence: TGTGCCAGCAGTCGACAGGGGGCGAAGGTCGGGGAGCAGTACTTC.

This sequence joins TRBV19 and TRBJ1-5, with 8 bases that match TRBD1. Germline V gene data show CDR1 as LNHDA and CDR2 as SQIVND (reference sequence). The CDR3 is 16 amino acids. J gave up 2 bases and V 7 bases, and 10 bases lay outside the gene matches. The CDR3 bases are TGTGCCAGTACCTCGACAGGGGTGAAAGGCAATCAGCCCCAGCATTTT. Its translation: CASTSTGVKGNQPQHF. The complete variable domain, with remaining parts taken from reference TRBV19 and TRBJ1-5, reads DGGITQSPKYLFRKEGQNVTLSCEQNLNHDAMYWYRQDPGQGLRLIYYSQIVNDFQKGDIAEGYSVSREKKESFPLTVTSAQKNPTAFYLCASTSTGVKGNQPQHFGDGTRLSIL.

The chain combines TRBV4-2 with TRBJ1-2; TRBD1 aligns across 7 bases. The CDR3 extends over 15 amino acids. The junction had 5 bases not matched to a gene; V was cut back by 0 bases and J by 4 bases. CDR1 is LGHNA and CDR2 is YNFKEQ in the germline V gene. The CDR3 region is CASSQDQTGPYGYTF. In DNA form, the CDR3 reads TGTGCCAGCAGCCAAGACCAGACAGGGCCCTATGGCTACACCTTC.

The chain uses TRBV4-1 and TRBJ2-5; D uncertain. Germline loops: CDR1 MGHRA, CDR2 YSYEKL. This CDR3 comprises 13 residues. V shed 5 bases and J shed 3 bases, with 10 bases lying between them. CDR3 loop: CASSSFREETQYF. CDR3 DNA: TGCGCCAGCAGCTCGTTCCGGGAAGAGACCCAGTACTTC.

V usage is TRBV5-1 and J usage is TRBJ2-1, with TRBD1 matching 8 bases. The germline V gene encodes CDR1 SGHRS and CDR2 YFSETQ. The ends lost 3 bases at V and 10 bases at J; junction bases unmatched: 9. The CDR3 contains 14 residues. CDR3 nucleotides: TGCGCCAGCAGCTCAAGGGGGACAGGCAACGAGCAGTTCTTC. It yields the protein CASSSRGTGNEQFF.

The gene calls are TRBV5-1 and TRBJ1-1; 7 bases fit TRBD1. This CDR3 has 16 residues. Germline trimming cut 2 bases from V and 3 bases from J; bases unmatched to any gene: 10. The germline gives CDR1 SGHRS, CDR2 YFSETQ. The CDR3 spells CASSFANWTGYTEAFF. DNA for the CDR3: TGCGCCAGCAGCTTCGCAAATTGGACAGGCTACACTGAAGCTTTCTTT.

The chain carries TRBV2 and TRBJ2-7, with 9 bases aligning to TRBD2. The CDR3 totals 13 residues. Germline V gives CDR1 SNHLY, CDR2 FYNNEI. The ends lost 8 bases at V and 4 bases at J; junction bases unmatched: 6. The CDR3 reads CASASGLAYEQYF. Written as DNA, the CDR3 is TGTGCCAGCGCCTCGGGACTAGCTTACGAGCAGTACTTC.

The chain employs TRBV7-8 and TRBJ1-1; D is possibly TRBD1 (5 bases). CDR3 length equals 13 residues. CDR1 and CDR2 (germline): SGHVS, FQNEAQ. Trimming shortened V by 2 bases and J by 4 bases, and 8 bases separated the two germline ends. The CDR3, as DNA: TGTGCCAGCAGCTTATCCAGGGCCACTGAAGCTTTCTTT. It is translated as CASSLSRATEAFF.

This sequence joins TRBV2 and TRBJ2-5; D is perhaps TRBD1 (6 bases). The length of the CDR3 is 13 residues. Germline V gene data show CDR1 as SNHLY and CDR2 as FYNNEI. The ends were cut back, 5 bases at V and 11 bases at J, with 18 bases in the middle. CDR3 region: CASSSRQASEQYF. The CDR3, as DNA: TGTGCCAGCAGTTCCCGACAGGCGAGTGAGCAGTACTTC.

This chain joins TRBV7-9 and TRBJ2-3, with TRBD1 as a possible D gene (5 bases). V lost 1 base and J 4 bases, leaving 18 bases between the germline ends. CDR1 is SEHNR, CDR2 FQNEAQ, per germline (reference sequence). This CDR3 spans 17 amino acids. CDR3 in DNA: TGTGCCAGCAGCTTAGAGGGCGGAGCTTGGGGCCCAGATACGCAGTATTTT. Amino acids: CASSLEGGAWGPDTQYF. Complete variable domain (other parts from reference TRBV7-9 and TRBJ2-3): DTGVSQNPRHKITKRGQNVTFRCDPISEHNRLYWYRQTLGQGPEFLTYFQNEAQLEKSRLLSDRFSAERPKGSFSTLEIQRTEQGDSAMYLCASSLEGGAWGPDTQYFGPGTRLTVL.

The chain recombines TRBV30 with TRBJ1-6; 8 bases map to TRBD1. This CDR3 comprises 15 residues. Germline lookup yields CDR1 GTSNPN and CDR2 SVGIG (reference sequence). V trimming: 0 bases; J trimming: 10 bases; junction bases outside the gene matches: 8. CDR3 protein: CAWSVLKGTGSPLHF. CDR3 DNA sequence: TGTGCCTGGAGTGTACTTAAGGGGACAGGCTCACCCCTCCACTTT.

This clone was seen once. The rearrangement links TRBV5-1 to TRBJ2-7; 12 nucleotides agree with TRBD2. Germline V CDR1 and CDR2: SGHRS, YFSETQ. CDR3 size: 18 residues. V gave up 4 bases and J gave up 7 bases; unmatched junction bases: 18. The DNA of the CDR3 is TGCGCCAGCAGCCAAGCCAAACCCTCTAGCGGGGGGGCGGGGGAGCAGTACTTC. It translates to CASSQAKPSSGGAGEQYF.

As concerns this clone: The same CDR3 arises from other DNA sequences in this sample as well. The rearrangement uses TRBV29-1 and TRBJ1-2; no reliable D call. V was shortened by 3 bases and J by 4 bases, with 9 bases between the two germline ends. This CDR3 is built from 12 residues. In germline, CDR1 is SQVTM, CDR2 ANQGSEA. The CDR3 sequence: CSVDNGSYGYTF. Here the CDR3 DNA reads TGCAGCGTTGACAACGGGAGCTATGGCTACACCTTC.

The chain recombines TRBV18 with TRBJ2-3; 13 bases fit TRBD2. CDR3 length: 16 residues. V lost 2 bases, J lost 1 base, and 0 bases stayed unmatched. Germline V gene data show CDR1 as KGHSH and CDR2 as LQKENI. The CDR3 nucleotides read TGTGCCAGCTCACCAGGGACTAGCGGGGGCACAGATACGCAGTATTTT. This gives the protein CASSPGTSGGTDTQYF.

This chain links TRBV9 with TRBJ2-1, with 8 bases identical to TRBD1. With 3 bases clipped from V and 10 bases from J, the junction kept 12 bases outside the gene matches. Germline values: CDR1 SGDLS, CDR2 YYNGEE. The CDR3 totals 15 residues. The CDR3 DNA is TGTGCCAGCAGCGCCCCCGAGACAGGGGTACAGGAGCAGTTCTTC. This sequence encodes CASSAPETGVQEQFF.

The rearrangement joins TRBV5-4 to TRBJ1-1; maybe TRBD1 (5 bases). V dropped 4 bases and J dropped 4 bases, with 14 bases sitting between them. Germline V gene data show CDR1 as SGHNT and CDR2 as YYREEE (reference sequence). CDR3 length equals 14 residues. Here the CDR3 DNA reads TGTGCCAGCAGCCCCCGGGACGGGGGCACTGAAGCTTTCTTT. Its translation: CASSPRDGGTEAFF. Full variable domain (remainder filled in from reference TRBV5-4 and TRBJ1-1): ETGVTQSPTHLIKTRGQQVTLRCSSQSGHNTVSWYQQALGQGPQFIFQYYREEENGRGNFPPRFSGLQFPNYSSELNVNALELDDSALYLCASSPRDGGTEAFFGQGTRLTVV.

In its sample, this clone was seen once. The rearrangement uses TRBV2 and TRBJ1-6; 7 bases agree with TRBD1. Unmatched junction bases numbered 6, after V lost 9 bases and J lost 7 bases. This CDR3 spans 13 amino acids. Germline CDR1 and CDR2: SNHLY and FYNNEI. The CDR3 DNA sequence: TGTGCCAGTAGCCGGGACAGAAATTCACCCCTCCACTTT. Its translation is CASSRDRNSPLHF.

This clone was seen only a few times. The chain joins TRBV29-1 to TRBJ2-3; a possible D gene is TRBD2 (5 bases). The CDR3 is 10 residues long. CDR1 and CDR2 (germline): SQVTM, ANQGSEA. V shed 6 bases and J shed 8 bases, with 9 bases lying between them. The CDR3 DNA reads as TGCAGCGTCCCTGCGGGTACGCAGTATTTT. Amino acids: CSVPAGTQYF.

A word on this clone: The same CDR3 arises from other DNA sequences in this sample as well. This chain joins TRBV7-9 and TRBJ1-1; 7 bases map to TRBD1. Germline V gene sequence: CDR1 SEHNR, CDR2 FQNEAQ (reference sequence). V dropped 2 bases and J dropped 3; count of bases not matched to a gene: 0. The CDR3 totals 13 residues. CDR3 sequence reads: CASSLTGDTEAFF. The CDR3 DNA is TGTGCCAGCAGCTTAACAGGGGACACTGAAGCTTTCTTT.